Listed below are T cell receptor beta chains from one sample, sequenced in a study of Ad26.COV2.S vaccination and SARS-CoV-2 variants. Sequencing was performed with immunoSEQ multiplex PCR; in TCRdb, only in-frame clones are kept and a portion is missing. This sample carries 350,000 to 500,000 clones, roughly 90% of them seen once, and the ten largest clones take approximately 12%. This sample comprised peripheral blood, obtained in a trial of Ad26.COV2.S vaccine versus placebo. All receptors come from a person between 18 and 59 years old who received the Ad26.COV2.S COVID-19 vaccine or a placebo. The CDR3 runs from the conserved cysteine through the conserved F or W. The order of the fields is V gene, clone size, D gene, J gene, CDR3 DNA, CDR3 protein. A D gene is named only where the DNA matches it firmly. The size of a clone is reported for some rows only, either as once, few or many, or as a class for expanded clones.

>TRBV9|few|-|TRBJ1-6
TGTGCCAGCAGCGTAGGGGGGGCTGCGAATTCACCCCTCCACTTT
CASSVGGAANSPLHF
>TRBV15|-|TRBD2|TRBJ2-1
TGTGCCACCAGCACTTCTAGCGGGAGGATGGCCAATGAGCAGTTCTTC
CATSTSSGRMANEQFF
>TRBV21-1|-|-|TRBJ1-1
TGTGCCAGCAGCAACCAGGACAGGGAGAACACTGAAGCTTTCTTT
CASSNQDRENTEAFF
>TRBV10-3|-|TRBD2|TRBJ2-7
TGTGCCATCAGTGGCGTCGGAGCGGGAGGGCCGTCCGAGCAGTACTTC
CAISGVGAGGPSEQYF
>TRBV5-8|-|-|TRBJ2-7
TGTGCCAGCAGCTTTCTCACCGAGGGCGAACTATACGAGCAGTACTTC
CASSFLTEGELYEQYF
>TRBV5-5|-|TRBD1|TRBJ2-7
TGTGCCAGCAGCTTGCAGGGGGAGAACGAGCAGTACTTC
CASSLQGENEQYF
>TRBV7-8|-|-|TRBJ1-1
TGTGCCAGCAGCTTATGGGCTGAAGCTTTCTTT
CASSLWAEAFF
>TRBV4-3|-|TRBD2|TRBJ2-1
TGCGCCAGCAGCCAAGATAGGTCTAGCGGGAGGTTCTCCTACAATGAGCAGTTCTTC
CASSQDRSSGRFSYNEQFF
>TRBV19|-|TRBD2|TRBJ2-1
TGTGCCAGTAGTATAGCGGGAGGCCGGATCTACAATGAGCAGTTCTTC
CASSIAGGRIYNEQFF
>TRBV14|-|-|TRBJ1-3
TGTGCCAGCAGCTGGGGCTCTGGAAACACCATATATTTT
CASSWGSGNTIYF
>TRBV28|-|TRBD1|TRBJ2-4
TGTGCCAGCAGTTTATATCTCGGGACAGCCCCCCTTCAGTACTTC
CASSLYLGTAPLQYF
>TRBV7-6|-|-|TRBJ2-7
TGTGCCAGCAGCCACCGGACCGGAGAGCAGTACTTC
CASSHRTGEQYF
>TRBV9|-|-|TRBJ1-3
TGTGCCAGCAGCGTAGAAAACACCATATATTTT
CASSVENTIYF
>TRBV6-6|-|-|TRBJ2-1
TGTGCCAGCAGCCCTCCGGTTCCTGAGCAGTTCTTC
CASSPPVPEQFF
>TRBV18|-|-|TRBJ1-1
TGTGCCAGCTCACCGAAGGGAGGGGACACTGAAGCTTTCTTT
CASSPKGGDTEAFF
>TRBV7-2|-|TRBD2|TRBJ2-7
TGTGCCAGCAGCCCCGTCGCGAGGGCTAGCGGACCCTACGAGCAGTACTTC
CASSPVARASGPYEQYF
>TRBV12-3/TRBV12-4|-|TRBD2|TRBJ2-1
TGTGCCAGCGAGGGACTAGCGGATAAGCAGTTCTTC
CASEGLADKQFF
>TRBV3-1/TRBV3-2|-|-|TRBJ2-3
TGTGCCGCTGCCGGTCTCACAGATACGCAGTATTTT
CAAAGLTDTQYF
>TRBV4-1|-|TRBD2|TRBJ2-7
TGCGCCAGCAGCCAGGGACCTAGCGGGAGGCGCGAGCAGTACTTC
CASSQGPSGRREQYF
>TRBV21-1|-|-|TRBJ2-5
TGTGCCAGCAGCAATCGACAGGAGAGGAACCAAGAGACCCAGTACTTC
CASSNRQERNQETQYF
>TRBV7-2|-|TRBD1|TRBJ1-1
TGTGCCAGCAGACGGGACAGGGAGGAAAACACTGAAGCTTTCTTT
CASRRDREENTEAFF
>TRBV7-3|-|-|TRBJ2-2
TGTGCCAGCAGCCTGGGAGCTAGCGTTGGCACCGGGGAGCTGTTTTTT
CASSLGASVGTGELFF
>TRBV9|-|-|TRBJ2-1
TGTGCCAGCAGCGTAGTAGAGTGGAGGGGAGAGCAGTTCTTC
CASSVVEWRGEQFF
>TRBV12-5|-|TRBD1|TRBJ2-7
TGTGCTAGTGGTTTTCCCGGGACAGGGTCCTACGAGCAGTACTTC
CASGFPGTGSYEQYF
>TRBV15|-|TRBD1|TRBJ2-1
TGTGCCACCAGCAGAGTAGACAGGGTTCGCAATGAGCAGTTCTTC
CATSRVDRVRNEQFF
>TRBV28|-|TRBD2|TRBJ2-7
TGTGCCAGCAGTTCTCGGACTAGCGGGAGAATTCGCGAGCAGTACTTC
CASSSRTSGRIREQYF
>TRBV6-1|-|-|TRBJ1-3
TGTGCCAGCAGTGTTCAGGGACTCAACTCTGGAAACACCATATATTTT
CASSVQGLNSGNTIYF
>TRBV4-3|-|-|TRBJ1-2
TGCGCCAGCAGCCAAGAACGGCAGGCGGGGTCTGGTGCCTATGGCTACACCTTC
CASSQERQAGSGAYGYTF
>TRBV4-2|few|-|TRBJ2-7
TGTGCCAGCAGCCAAGAACGGCGGGCCTACGAGCAGTACTTC
CASSQERRAYEQYF
>TRBV19|-|TRBD1|TRBJ1-5
TGTGCCAGTAGTATATCCGGGACAGGGGTCAATCAGCCCCAGCATTTT
CASSISGTGVNQPQHF
>TRBV7-2|once|TRBD1|TRBJ1-4
TGTACCAGCACCGCGGACAGGGGTAATGAAAAACTGTTTTTT
CTSTADRGNEKLFF
>TRBV7-9|-|-|TRBJ2-1
TGTGCCAGCAGCTTTACCGATCAGCGGAACAATGAGCAGTTCTTC
CASSFTDQRNNEQFF
>TRBV9|-|TRBD2|TRBJ2-3
TGTGCCAGCAGCGTAGGAGCGGGAGGGATCACAGATACGCAGTATTTT
CASSVGAGGITDTQYF
>TRBV7-2|-|TRBD2|TRBJ2-7
TGTGCCAGCAGCTGGGGACTAGAATTCGAGCAGTACTTC
CASSWGLEFEQYF
>TRBV21-1|-|-|TRBJ2-5
TGTGCCAGCAGCAGGAGAGCGGGAGCTCCCCAGTACTTC
CASSRRAGAPQYF
>TRBV6-1|-|-|TRBJ1-6
TGTGCCAGCAGTGAAGCCCCCGGGACATGGAATTCACCCCTCCACTTT
CASSEAPGTWNSPLHF
>TRBV27|-|-|TRBJ2-2
TGTGCCAGCAGTTCCCTGGACAGTCGGAACGGGGAGCTGTTTTTT
CASSSLDSRNGELFF
>TRBV9|-|TRBD2|TRBJ2-1
TGTGCCAGCAGCCCCGGGACTAGCGGCGAGCAGTTCTTC
CASSPGTSGEQFF
>TRBV13|-|TRBD1|TRBJ2-1
TGTGCCAGCAGCGGGACAGGGTCGAATGAGCAGTTCTTC
CASSGTGSNEQFF
>TRBV9|-|TRBD2|TRBJ2-3
TGTGCCAGCAGCTCACTAGCGGGGGTACCCTTTGCTAGCACAGATACGCAGTATTTT
CASSSLAGVPFASTDTQYF
>TRBV7-8|-|TRBD2|TRBJ2-5
TGTGCCAGCTGCGGGGGGCAGGGGGAGACCCAGTACTTC
CASCGGQGETQYF
>TRBV2|-|TRBD2|TRBJ2-2
TGTGCCAGCAGCGGTGGACTAGCGGGCTCTATCGGGGAGCTGTTTTTT
CASSGGLAGSIGELFF
>TRBV18|-|-|TRBJ1-2
TGTGCCAGCTCTGACCGGGACGGAGATAACTATGGCTACACCTTC
CASSDRDGDNYGYTF
>TRBV7-8|-|-|TRBJ2-7
TGTGCCAGCAGCAGCGACTGGACGGGGTCCTACGAGCAGTACTTC
CASSSDWTGSYEQYF
>TRBV6-2/TRBV6-3|-|-|TRBJ2-1
TGTGCCAGCAGTTACTCGCTGATTGAGATCCGCGAGCAGTTCTTC
CASSYSLIEIREQFF
>TRBV7-2|-|-|TRBJ2-5
TGTGCCAGCAGCCCACGGACAGGGAGGGGGACCCAGTACTTC
CASSPRTGRGTQYF
>TRBV2|-|-|TRBJ2-1
TGTGCCAGCAGTCGCCGACAGAACTCCTACAATGAGCAGTTCTTC
CASSRRQNSYNEQFF
>TRBV30|-|TRBD1|TRBJ2-1
TGTGCCTGGACCAGGGGGAATGAGCAGTTCTTC
CAWTRGNEQFF
>TRBV29-1|-|-|TRBJ2-1
TGCAGCGTTACCAAGCAGGGCCGGAATGAGCAGTTCTTC
CSVTKQGRNEQFF
>TRBV29-1|-|TRBD2|TRBJ2-1
TGCAGCGTTGGGGTATACAGAGCAGCCGGGGGGAATGAGCAGTTCTTC
CSVGVYRAAGGNEQFF
>TRBV7-9|-|-|TRBJ1-5
TGTGCCAGCAGCTTAGGACATAGAGAAGTCAATCAGCCCCAGCATTTT
CASSLGHREVNQPQHF
>TRBV10-3|-|-|TRBJ2-3
TGTGCCATGGGAGGCGAGGGGAGCACAGATACGCAGTATTTT
CAMGGEGSTDTQYF
>TRBV10-3|-|-|TRBJ2-7
TGTGCCATCAGTGATCACGACTCTTACGAGCAGTACTTC
CAISDHDSYEQYF